One T cell receptor beta chain is described in this entry. Its specificity is unknown. Once RNA had been extracted, it was reverse transcribed into cDNA to act as the sequencing template. Generated by immunoSEQ multiplex PCR, the TCRdb table keeps only in-frame clones and is missing some. This sample has under 250,000 clones, with about 53% found just once. Researchers took lesional scalp punch biopsies and peripheral blood from people who were alopecia areata patients. This CDR3 is built from 19 residues. CDR1 and CDR2 from the germline V gene are SGHRS and YFSETQ. Trimming took off 0 bases at V and 0 bases at J, with 21 bases between the two ends. This specimen comes from a study of CD8+ T cells in alopecia areata. Study results and caveats: Shared TCR sequences were less clear between patients than in mice, possibly partly from HLA diversity.

The sequence came from a human donor with alopecia areata. The sample consisted of CD4+ T cells sorted from blood, taken at week 0. The chain recombines TRBV5-1 with TRBJ2-5; D gene unclear. CDR3: CASSLGTRRSSSNQETQYF. Here the CDR3 DNA reads TGCGCCAGCAGCTTGGGGACCCGGAGAAGCAGTAGCAACCAAGAGACCCAGTACTTC.